The 5 T cell receptor beta chains listed next were all sequenced from one sample in a study of T cells of healthy individuals. TCRdb recomputed calls from the 5' RACE reads with MiXCR, one row per CDR3 protein. The repertoire includes nearly 100,000 distinct CDR3 sequences, approximately 15% of them detected once, and under 7.5% sits in the top ten. These receptors came from a human donor in good health.

As concerns this clonotype: A clone one base away is much larger, so this may be a read error. The CDR3 here is CASSQEGRPLHF. The DNA of the CDR3 is TGTGCCAGCAGCCAAGAGGGTAGACCCCTCCACTTT. The V gene is TRBV3-1, the J gene TRBJ1-6, with D hard to call. CDR3 length: 12 residues. V dropped 0 bases and J dropped 12 bases, with 6 bases sitting between them. CDR1 is LGHDT, CDR2 YNNKEL, per germline (reference sequence).

This clonotype was detected only a few times. V usage is TRBV6-5 and J usage is TRBJ1-2; D remains unclear. Germline V gives CDR1 MNHEY, CDR2 SVGAGI. The V end lost 6 bases, the J end lost 4 bases, and 9 bases lay between the germline ends. The CDR3 consists of 12 residues. The CDR3 protein is CASRRGSYGYTF. As DNA, the CDR3 is TGTGCCAGCAGGAGAGGTTCCTATGGCTACACCTTC.

This clonotype was seen a few times. The chain combines TRBV6-4 with TRBJ2-3, with unresolved D. V lost 2 bases to trimming and J lost 0 bases, with 9 bases between them. Germline CDR1 is MRHNA and CDR2 is SNTAGT. The CDR3 spans 15 residues. CDR3 nucleotide sequence: TGTGCCAGCAGTGACGTGGTCACTAGCACAGATACGCAGTATTTT. It specifies CASSDVVTSTDTQYF.

A single count supports this clonotype. The chain carries TRBV5-6 and TRBJ1-1; D unresolved. This CDR3 contains 12 residues. Trimming stripped 0 bases from V and 6 bases from J, with 6 bases between. Germline V gene sequence: CDR1 SGHDT, CDR2 YYEEEE. CDR3 residues: CASSLAVAEAFF. In DNA form, the CDR3 reads TGTGCCAGCAGCTTGGCGGTTGCTGAAGCTTTCTTT.

Many counts were recorded for this clonotype. The J gene is TRBJ1-1, the V gene TRBV28; D gene unclear. The CDR3 contains 10 residues. V lost 8 bases to trimming and J lost 2 bases, with 3 bases between them. The germline V gene encodes CDR1 MDHEN and CDR2 SYDVKM. CDR3 amino acids: CASGNTEAFF. The CDR3 DNA follows: TGTGCCAGCGGAAACACTGAAGCTTTCTTT.